Shown below are 32 T cell receptor beta chains from a single sample sequenced in a study of a mutant IDH1 vaccine in newly diagnosed glioma. Time point denoted: baseline, week 1 (first vaccination visit). Treatment: pre-vaccination baseline after standard-of-care therapy. Profiled with immunoSEQ multiplex PCR; TCRdb holds only in-frame clones, not every one. The sample has under 35,000 clones; more than 85% are singletons. The sequenced sample was PBMCs, obtained from a glioma patient treated with radiotherapy, temozolomide or both. These TCRs come from a woman in her thirties or forties with glioma.

This chain connects TRBV14 to TRBJ2-7; possible D gene TRBD1, 6 bases. The CDR3 is 15 residues long. V was trimmed by 1 base and J by 8 bases, leaving 18 bases between them. CDR1 SGHDN and CDR2 FVKESK come from the germline V gene. CDR3 loop: CASSQVLGATVQQYF. CDR3 DNA: TGTGCCAGCAGCCAAGTCCTGGGGGCAACAGTACAGCAGTACTTC.

The chain uses TRBV15 and TRBJ2-7; D gene uncertain. Germline CDR1 reads LNHNV; CDR2 reads YYDKDF (reference sequence). The CDR3 extends over 12 amino acids. The V end was cut by 0 bases, the J end by 4 bases, with 4 bases between. In DNA, the CDR3 is TGTGCCACCAGCAGAGATTTTTACGAGCAGTACTTC. Residues: CATSRDFYEQYF.

V gene TRBV19 combines with J gene TRBJ2-1, with 14 bases identical to TRBD2. The J segment lost 8 bases and the V segment lost 6 bases, leaving 6 bases of the junction unmatched. The CDR3 spans 15 residues. CDR1 and CDR2 (germline): LNHDA, SQIVND (reference sequence). The CDR3 loop is CASSRLAGGRDEQFF. CDR3 coding DNA: TGTGCCAGTAGCCGACTAGCGGGGGGGCGGGATGAGCAGTTCTTC.

The rearrangement links TRBV29-1 to TRBJ2-1, with a tentative D call TRBD1 (5 bases). The V end was cut by 7 bases, the J end by 1 base, with 14 bases between. The CDR3 is made up of 14 amino acids. Germline-derived CDR1 and CDR2 are SQVTM and ANQGSEA. CDR3 coding DNA: TGCAGCGCTTCATTGGGGCAGTCCTACAATGAGCAGTTCTTC. Its protein product is CSASLGQSYNEQFF.

The chain links TRBV2 to TRBJ2-7, with D possibly matching TRBD1 (5 bases). Germline V CDR1 and CDR2: SNHLY, FYNNEI. The CDR3 totals 12 residues. Trimming removed 8 bases at V and 3 bases at J, with 11 bases between. The DNA for the CDR3 is TGTGCCAGCGACGGCAGGGACTACGAGCAGTACTTC. Protein: CASDGRDYEQYF.

The chain couples TRBV11-2 to TRBJ1-3; the D is unclear. CDR3 size: 12 residues. With 5 bases removed from V and 4 bases from J, the gap between germline ends came to 6 bases. Germline CDR1 SGHAT, CDR2 FQNNGV. The chain's CDR3 is CASSTRGNTIYF. The CDR3 nucleotides are TGTGCCAGCAGCACCAGGGGAAACACCATATATTTT.

This rearrangement joins TRBV30 to TRBJ1-1, with D possibly TRBD1 on 5 matching bases. V dropped 0 bases and J dropped 9 bases, with 8 bases sitting between them. The germline V gene encodes CDR1 GTSNPN and CDR2 SVGIG (reference sequence). CDR3 size: 11 residues. CDR3 nucleotide sequence: TGTGCCTGGAGTGTTTCAGGGAAAGCTTTCTTT. Translation: CAWSVSGKAFF. Full variable domain (rest looked up from reference TRBV30 and TRBJ1-1): SQTIHQWPATLVQPVGSPLSLECTVEGTSNPNLYWYRQAAGRGLQLLFYSVGIGQISSEVPQNLSASRPQDRQFILSSKKLLLSDSGFYLCAWSVSGKAFFGQGTRLTVV.

The chain uses TRBV19 and TRBJ2-7; no clear D. The V and J ends lost 5 bases and 7 bases respectively, with 18 bases between them. The CDR3 covers 14 residues. Germline assignment: CDR1 LNHDA and CDR2 SQIVND (reference sequence). The chain's CDR3 is CASSLAARLGEQYF. Here the CDR3 DNA reads TGTGCCAGTAGTTTGGCCGCGAGGTTGGGGGAGCAGTACTTC.

This sequence joins TRBV5-6 and TRBJ2-7; perhaps TRBD1 as D (5 bases). Between the trimmed V and J ends, which lost 0 bases and 2 bases, there was a span of 15 bases. The CDR3 has 16 residues. Germline CDR1 reads SGHDT; CDR2 reads YYEEEE. The CDR3 loop reads CASSLGLGPTTYEQYF. Written as DNA, the CDR3 is TGTGCCAGCAGCTTGGGGCTGGGGCCAACAACCTACGAGCAGTACTTC.

The chain is built from TRBV4-2 and TRBJ2-7, with 10 bases identical to TRBD1. This CDR3 is built from 15 residues. Germline assignment: CDR1 LGHNA and CDR2 YNFKEQ. The trim removed 4 bases at V and 6 bases at J, leaving 9 bases unmatched. CDR3 coding DNA: TGTGCCAGCAGCCTATCCGGGACAGGGGAGGGCGAGCAGTACTTC. Its protein product is CASSLSGTGEGEQYF.

J is TRBJ1-3 and V is TRBV7-8; D gene uncertain. This CDR3 region has 15 residues. With 2 bases removed from V and 2 bases from J, the gap between germline ends came to 10 bases. Germline CDR1 reads SGHVS; CDR2 reads FQNEAQ. The CDR3 nucleotides are TGTGCCAGCAGCTTAATGCGGGCAGCTGGAAACACCATATATTTT. Encoded protein: CASSLMRAAGNTIYF.

The V and J genes are TRBV18 and TRBJ2-3, with 7 bases matching TRBD2. CDR1 is KGHSH and CDR2 is LQKENI in the germline V gene. After removal of 2 bases from V and 9 bases from J, the junction contained 8 bases not matched to a gene. This CDR3 is built from 14 residues. DNA for the CDR3: TGTGCCAGCTCACCAGTGGGAGGGCAACTCACGCAGTATTTT. Amino acid sequence: CASSPVGGQLTQYF.

The chain joins TRBV19 to TRBJ2-5; the D gene is possibly TRBD2 (7 bases). V lost 6 bases to trimming and J lost 5 bases, with 13 bases between them. The CDR3 length is 13 residues. Germline V gene data show CDR1 as LNHDA and CDR2 as SQIVND (reference sequence). The CDR3 region is CASRGRGGETQYF. CDR3 nucleotides: TGTGCCAGTAGAGGCAGGGGAGGGGAGACCCAGTACTTC.

The chain carries TRBV6-6 and TRBJ1-5; D remains ambiguous. V lost 7 bases and J 6 bases, leaving 10 bases between the germline ends. Germline loops: CDR1 MNHNY, CDR2 SVGAGI (reference sequence). The CDR3 consists of 12 residues. In DNA form, the CDR3 reads TGTGCCAGCAACCTGCGCGGTCAGCCCCAGCATTTT. This encodes CASNLRGQPQHF.

The gene calls are TRBV4-1 and TRBJ1-2; no clear D. V was pared by 1 base and J by 4 bases, with 13 bases between. CDR3 size: 15 residues. Germline-derived CDR1 and CDR2 are MGHRA and YSYEKL. The CDR3 region is CASSQVDRAGYGYTF. CDR3 DNA: TGCGCCAGCAGCCAAGTAGATAGGGCCGGCTATGGCTACACCTTC.

This clone was counted once. This chain connects TRBV5-1 to TRBJ2-7, with 8 nucleotides matching TRBD2. CDR1 is SGHRS, CDR2 YFSETQ, per germline. The J segment lost 2 bases and the V segment lost 6 bases, leaving 10 bases of the junction unmatched. This CDR3 region has 15 residues. CDR3 loop: CASTPGGGAAYEQYF. In DNA, the CDR3 is TGCGCCAGCACCCCGGGAGGGGGGGCGGCCTACGAGCAGTACTTC.

The chain is built from TRBV19 and TRBJ1-1; maybe TRBD1 (6 bases). V lost 8 bases, J lost 1 base, and 8 bases lay in between. The V gene's germline CDR1 is LNHDA and CDR2 SQIVND (reference sequence). This CDR3 contains 12 residues. The chain's CDR3 is CASQQGNTEAFF. As DNA, the CDR3 is TGTGCCAGTCAACAGGGGAACACTGAAGCTTTCTTT.

The chain combines TRBV19 with TRBJ2-7; perhaps D is TRBD1 or TRBD2 (5 bases each). V lost 5 bases to trimming and J lost 4 bases, with 15 bases between them. The CDR3 sequence is 14 residues long. Germline loops: CDR1 LNHDA, CDR2 SQIVND (reference sequence). The CDR3, as DNA: TGTGCCAGTAGTGCCCGGTGGGGACCATACGAGCAGTACTTC. It codes for CASSARWGPYEQYF. The full variable domain, with the rest looked up from reference TRBV19 and TRBJ2-7, is DGGITQSPKYLFRKEGQNVTLSCEQNLNHDAMYWYRQDPGQGLRLIYYSQIVNDFQKGDIAEGYSVSREKKESFPLTVTSAQKNPTAFYLCASSARWGPYEQYFGPGTRLTVT.

V and J are TRBV5-4 and TRBJ2-3; possibly TRBD1 or TRBD2 for D (5 bases each). The ends were cut back, 3 bases at V and 5 bases at J, with 13 bases in the middle. There are 14 residues in the CDR3. Germline V gene lookup returns CDR1 SGHNT and CDR2 YYREEE (reference sequence). The CDR3 coding sequence is TGTGCCAGCAGCTCCCACGGGGCGGGAGATACGCAGTATTTT. This encodes CASSSHGAGDTQYF.

The V call is TRBV5-4, the J call TRBJ2-3, with 11 bases that match TRBD2. V was clipped by 1 base and J by 1 base; unmatched bases: 2. This CDR3 is 16 amino acids long. The germline V gene has CDR1 SGHNT and CDR2 YYREEE (reference sequence). CDR3 DNA: TGTGCCAGCAGCTTGCCACTAGCGGGGGGCACAGATACGCAGTATTTT. Translated: CASSLPLAGGTDTQYF.

Worth noting for this clone: At the DNA level, this CDR3 is encoded by other sequences in the same sample as well. This chain uses TRBV6-5 with TRBJ2-1; a weak D match, TRBD2 (5 bases). Germline CDR1 is MNHEY and CDR2 is SVGAGI. CDR3 size: 12 residues. The ends were cut back, 0 bases at V and 8 bases at J, with 5 bases in the middle. The CDR3 DNA is TGTGCCAGCAGTTACTCCGGGGATGAGCAGTTCTTC. Protein product: CASSYSGDEQFF.

The chain links TRBV5-1 to TRBJ2-1; the match to TRBD1 covers 10 bases. This CDR3 has 15 residues. V was pared by 4 bases and J by 5 bases, with 6 bases of the junction left unmatched. Germline loops: CDR1 SGHRS, CDR2 YFSETQ. The CDR3 DNA reads TGCGCCAGCAGCCAAGGACAGGGGGGTCACAATGAGCAGTTCTTC. This encodes CASSQGQGGHNEQFF. Supplemented by reference TRBV5-1 and TRBJ2-1, the full variable domain reads KAGVTQTPRYLIKTRGQQVTLSCSPISGHRSVSWYQQTPGQGLQFLFEYFSETQRNKGNFPGRFSGRQFSNSRSEMNVSTLELGDSALYLCASSQGQGGHNEQFFGPGTRLTVL.

V usage is TRBV15 and J usage is TRBJ2-1; tentatively, D is TRBD1 or TRBD2 (5 bases each). CDR1 and CDR2 from the germline V gene are LNHNV and YYDKDF (reference sequence). The V gene lost 0 bases and the J gene lost 2 bases, with 8 bases spanning the gap. This CDR3 has 15 amino acids. CDR3 DNA sequence: TGTGCCACCAGCAGAGATATGGGGGCCTACAATGAGCAGTTCTTC. Its protein is CATSRDMGAYNEQFF. Full variable domain (missing parts from reference TRBV15 and TRBJ2-1): DAMVIQNPRYQVTQFGKPVTLSCSQTLNHNVMYWYQQKSSQAPKLLFHYYDKDFNNEADTPDNFQSRRPNTSFCFLDIRSPGLGDTAMYLCATSRDMGAYNEQFFGPGTRLTVL.

The chain joins TRBV6-5 to TRBJ1-4; a possible D gene is TRBD1 (6 bases). The length of the CDR3 is 15 residues. V was clipped by 6 bases and J by 7 bases, with 18 bases between them. Germline V CDR1 and CDR2: MNHEY, SVGAGI. Here the CDR3 reads CASRPPGGRGEKLFF. The CDR3 coding sequence is TGTGCCAGCAGACCCCCGGGAGGCAGGGGTGAAAAACTGTTTTTT.

The V and J genes are TRBV6-5 and TRBJ2-7; 7 bases map to TRBD2. The V segment lost 0 bases and the J segment 1 base; nucleotides outside the gene matches: 3. Germline CDR1 is MNHEY and CDR2 is SVGAGI. This CDR3 spans 15 amino acids. CDR3 DNA: TGTGCCAGCAGTTACTCTGCGGGGGATTCCTACGAGCAGTACTTC. Translation gives CASSYSAGDSYEQYF.

The chain carries TRBV6-6 and TRBJ2-3, with D perhaps matching TRBD2 (6 bases). CDR1 is MNHNY and CDR2 is SVGAGI in the germline V gene (reference sequence). Trimming stripped 5 bases from V and 2 bases from J, with 17 bases between. The CDR3 length is 16 residues. In nucleotides, the CDR3 is TGTGCCAGCAGTAACCCCCTCGCGGGACCCACAGATACGCAGTATTTT. Protein: CASSNPLAGPTDTQYF.

The V gene is TRBV10-3, the J gene TRBJ2-5, with 10 bases fitting TRBD1. Trimming took 6 bases from V and 2 from J; bases not matched to a gene: 6. Germline values: CDR1 ENHRY, CDR2 SYGVKD. There are 15 residues in the CDR3. CDR3 loop: CAIRSDRGNQETQYF. CDR3 in DNA: TGTGCCATCAGATCGGACAGGGGGAATCAAGAGACCCAGTACTTC.

The chain links TRBV29-1 to TRBJ1-1; D might be TRBD1 (5 bases). Per germline, CDR1 SQVTM and CDR2 ANQGSEA. This CDR3 spans 17 amino acids. V was clipped by 2 bases and J by 1 base, with 20 bases between them. The CDR3 loop reads CSVETGGSRGRNTEAFF. The CDR3 DNA sequence: TGCAGCGTTGAAACCGGAGGGTCTAGGGGACGGAACACTGAAGCTTTCTTT. Combining the CDR3 with reference TRBV29-1 and TRBJ1-1 gives the whole variable domain SAVISQKPSRDICQRGTSLTIQCQVDSQVTMMFWYRQQPGQSLTLIATANQGSEATYESGFVIDKFPISRPNLTFSTLTVSNMSPEDSSIYLCSVETGGSRGRNTEAFFGQGTRLTVV.

The CDR3 is CSHPAGGTDTQYF. CDR3 bases: TGCAGTCACCCGGCAGGGGGGACAGATACGCAGTATTTT. The chain recombines TRBV29-1 with TRBJ2-3, with a tentative D call TRBD1 (7 bases). CDR3 length equals 13 residues. Germline V gives CDR1 SQVTM, CDR2 ANQGSEA.

CDR3 nucleotides: TGTGCCTCCTCAGGGGGGACTAGTTCCGAGCAGTACTTC. Amino acid sequence: CASSGGTSSEQYF. This rearrangement joins TRBV30 to TRBJ2-7, with D possibly TRBD2 on 8 matching bases. V shed 7 bases and J shed 6 bases, with 19 bases lying between them. This CDR3 region has 13 residues. The germline gives CDR1 GTSNPN, CDR2 SVGIG (reference sequence).

V usage is TRBV5-4 and J usage is TRBJ2-7; 7 positions match TRBD1. The CDR3 runs to 15 residues. The ends lost 2 bases at V and 6 bases at J; junction bases unmatched: 11. Germline-derived CDR1 and CDR2 are SGHNT and YYREEE (reference sequence). In DNA, the CDR3 is TGTGCCAGCAGCTTTACAACAGGGGCGGATGGCGAGCAGTACTTC. It translates to CASSFTTGADGEQYF. Full variable domain (outside the CDR3, taken from reference TRBV5-4 and TRBJ2-7): ETGVTQSPTHLIKTRGQQVTLRCSSQSGHNTVSWYQQALGQGPQFIFQYYREEENGRGNFPPRFSGLQFPNYSSELNVNALELDDSALYLCASSFTTGADGEQYFGPGTRLTVT.

V usage is TRBV28 and J usage is TRBJ2-7; TRBD1 matches 10 bases. This CDR3 has 16 amino acids. V lost 3 bases, J lost 1 base, and 6 bases stayed unmatched. Per the germline V gene, CDR1 is MDHEN and CDR2 is SYDVKM. Here the CDR3 DNA reads TGTGCCAGCAGTTTCCCCATGGGACAGGGGTCCTACGAGCAGTACTTC. This sequence encodes CASSFPMGQGSYEQYF.